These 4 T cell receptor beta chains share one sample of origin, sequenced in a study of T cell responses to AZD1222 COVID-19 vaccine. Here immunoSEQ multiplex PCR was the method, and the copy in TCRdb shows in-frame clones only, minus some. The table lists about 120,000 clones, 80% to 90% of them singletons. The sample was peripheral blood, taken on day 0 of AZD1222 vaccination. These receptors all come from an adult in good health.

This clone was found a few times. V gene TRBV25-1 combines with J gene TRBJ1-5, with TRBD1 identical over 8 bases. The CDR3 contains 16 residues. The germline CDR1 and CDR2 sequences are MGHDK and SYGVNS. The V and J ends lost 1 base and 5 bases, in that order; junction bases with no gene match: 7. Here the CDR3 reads CASSESGRGRDQPQHF. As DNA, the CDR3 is TGTGCCAGCAGTGAATCGGGCAGGGGGCGAGATCAGCCCCAGCATTTT.

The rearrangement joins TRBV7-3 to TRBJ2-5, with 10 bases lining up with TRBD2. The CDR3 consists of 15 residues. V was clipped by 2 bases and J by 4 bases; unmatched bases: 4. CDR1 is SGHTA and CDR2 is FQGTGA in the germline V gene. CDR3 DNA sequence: TGTGCCAGCAGCTTATCGAGCGGGAGGGGAGAGACCCAGTACTTC. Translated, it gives CASSLSSGRGETQYF. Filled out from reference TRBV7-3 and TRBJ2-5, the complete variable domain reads GAGVSQTPSNKVTEKGKYVELRCDPISGHTALYWYRQSLGQGPEFLIYFQGTGAADDSGLPNDRFFAVRPEGSVSTLKIQRTERGDSAVYLCASSLSSGRGETQYFGPGTRLLVL.

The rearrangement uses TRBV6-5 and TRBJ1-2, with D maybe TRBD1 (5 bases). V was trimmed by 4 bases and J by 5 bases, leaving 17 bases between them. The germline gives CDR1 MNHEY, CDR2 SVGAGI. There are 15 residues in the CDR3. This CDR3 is CASSSQGGDQYGYTF. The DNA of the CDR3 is TGTGCCAGCAGTTCTCAGGGAGGGGACCAATATGGCTACACCTTC.

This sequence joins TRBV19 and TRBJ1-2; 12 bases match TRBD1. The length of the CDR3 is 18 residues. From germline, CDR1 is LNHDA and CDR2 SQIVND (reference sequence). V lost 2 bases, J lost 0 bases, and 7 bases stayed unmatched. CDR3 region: CASSIWSGQGASNYGYTF. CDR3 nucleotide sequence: TGTGCCAGTAGTATATGGTCGGGACAGGGGGCCTCTAACTATGGCTACACCTTC.